This T cell receptor beta chain was identified during a study of cytomegalovirus exposure and HLA in healthy donors (dated by TCRdb to about 2017). At the level of the whole study: An earlier analysis of roughly 500 of the donors reported 250 to 300 Gb of sequence data and some 120 million unique TCR beta sequences from around 200 million T cells. A separate validation cohort of about 110 different subjects was used in addition to the roughly 670-subject first cohort. To predict cytomegalovirus infection status, the study brought together high-throughput TCR immunosequencing, statistical association of individual TCRs with disease status, and machine learning. The study aimed to test whether signatures of past pathogen exposure could be identified by cataloging public T cell receptors. Alongside the repertoire data, information on donor age, sex, ethnicity and CMV serostatus was compiled. Rather than using new phenotypic data, the later analysis identified candidate immune exposures from TCR beta sequences and from how often those sequences occurred across donors. Across about 380 genotyped donors of the cohort, an average of about 250,000 unique TCR beta nucleotide sequences per donor were sequenced, and around 19% of those sequences were non-productive. Several DR-DQ haplotypes were treated as single units for association and clustering because of strong linkage in the cohort. The number of typed donors differed by locus: about 629-640 for A, B, C, DRB1 and DQB1; roughly 510 for DQA1; 606 for DPA1; and roughly 490 for DPB1. All discovery cohort repertoires had been generated using a single sequencing platform. Of the 300 to 500 genotyped donors, 75% to 85% were placed in the genetic ancestry cluster associated with self-reported Caucasian donors. The study used immunosequencing to profile the T cell repertoires of hundreds of subjects and linked those repertoires to cytomegalovirus serostatus. A later genetic analysis used genome-wide SNP genotypes for about 55% of the 666 donors, treating that subset as a discovery cohort. HLA typing included class I and class II loci at four-digit resolution. In an earlier analysis of roughly 540 of the donors, high-throughput TCR beta sequencing was used to judge whether each TCR beta V gene segment behaved as functional or pseudogenic. Around 330 gigabases of sequencing data and 91 million or so unique TCR sequences made up an early release that covered roughly 670 HLA-typed donors. A later analysis re-examined previously published TCR beta repertoires from hundreds of donors and added high-resolution HLA genotyping to investigate patterns of TCR occurrence.

CDR1 is given as LNHDA and CDR2 as SQIVND, both from the germline V gene (reference sequence). The cysteine opens and the phenylalanine closes a CDR3 of 13 amino acids. Only the CDR3 part of the read is kept: 39 bases, read in frame from the first base. V lost 7 bases and J lost 3 bases; the stretch between them is 10 bases long. Here is what the overall study found, with its caveats: In a later genetic analysis, a missense DCLRE1C variant was associated with V-gene and J-gene trimming of TCR beta chains, and the association was replicated in an independent cohort. In an earlier analysis of approximately 600 of the donors, most TCR beta V segments were observed in productive rearrangements about 90% or about 30% of the time, broadly matching IMGT annotations. Several of the top co-occurrence clusters appeared to be linked to parvovirus B19, influenza, CMV and Epstein-Barr virus, according to a later analysis. When HLA alleles, especially DR and DQ, strongly co-occurred, attributing TCR associations to individual alleles was difficult. The classifier was reported to diagnose cytomegalovirus status with high specificity and sensitivity in both the original cohort and the validation cohort. Three of the identified cytomegalovirus-associated TCR beta chains were confirmed in vitro to be specific for cytomegalovirus antigens. A cluster of highly shared sequence variants was judged likely to be a technical artifact of the sequencing pipeline. This cohort had only TCR beta chains sequenced, and the lack of alpha or paired-chain data limited which features could be detected. Linkage disequilibrium might explain the correlated functional status among segregating V segments, but an unknown experimental factor could not be ruled out. A later genetic analysis reported fewer N-insertions in productive TCRs among donors in an Asian-associated ancestry cluster than the approximately 670-donor mean. The only immune exposure information available for the cohort was CMV serostatus. According to a later analysis, TCR association rates differed among HLA loci, with DRB1 alleles showing the most associated TCRs and HLA-C alleles showing the fewest. In the study, around 150 TCR beta chains were listed as associated with cytomegalovirus. A later analysis associated 16,951 TCR beta sequences with specific HLA alleles at a false discovery rate of 0.05. In a later analysis, HLA-associated TCR beta chains were found to be more clonally expanded and to have lower generation probabilities than equally common non-associated chains. Because the 87-base-pair reads could not distinguish some IMGT-functional V segments, including TRBV6-2 and TRBV6-3, those segments were excluded. Because some donors lacked HLA typing at each locus, the association tests relied only on the typed subset. The authors suggested that the approach could potentially be extended to other disease states and immunological phenotypes. A later analysis found that most CMV-associated TCR beta chains appeared HLA-restricted, with HLA associations seemingly driven largely by CMV exposure. Across donors, most TCR sequences were observed very rarely, whereas some public TCRs were present in many individuals. About 17 rarely observed V segments, including chromosome 9 orphons, were excluded from the earlier analysis of almost 600 of the donors because counts were too low. A further reported finding was that TCR beta sequences accurately predicted the HLA-A and HLA-B alleles for most subjects in the first cohort. Roughly uniform sequencing depth across donors was assumed in presence/absence analyses, although this assumption may not hold.

The cohort comprised some 700 healthy bone marrow donors. At the time of sampling, all cohort members were nominally healthy, though unrecorded immune exposures were likely present. The donor tested CMV seropositive, placing the donor among the roughly 270 seropositive members of the cohort. A peripheral blood sample was provided by each donor, and peripheral blood mononuclear cells were used for TCR beta sequencing. Genomic DNA extraction from the blood cell samples was performed with the Qiagen DNeasy Blood Extraction Kit. As regards this clone: The target of this receptor is not known. Per-base qualities were not stored, and no clone one base away is much larger.

Preparation of the library involved the immunoSEQ multiplex PCR assay. For the multiplex PCR, a mixture combining 60 forward primers for TCR Vbeta segments and 13 reverse primers for TCR Jbeta segments was used. The CDR3 region of rearranged TCR beta genes was amplified from genomic DNA with a multiplex PCR assay. On the Illumina HiSeq System, the amplified TCR beta libraries were sequenced as 87-base-pair reads. As for how the authors treated the data: Across the roughly 700 repertoires, a later analysis counted some 80 million unique TCR beta chains, around 10 million of which were shared by at least two donors. Raw reads were error-corrected and collapsed into unique sequences with a nearest-neighbor algorithm that merged closely related sequences to remove PCR and sequencing errors. CDR3 sequences were aligned to IMGT reference sequences to assign V, D and J gene segments. For a sequence to be retained, a match of at least six nucleotides was required to both a V gene segment and a J gene segment. Rearrangements were called productive when the CDR3 lacked stop codons and stayed in frame with V and J; all others were non-productive. Following IMGT convention, CDR3 was defined as the stretch from the second conserved V-encoded cysteine to the conserved J-encoded phenylalanine. The earlier analysis of about 610 of the donors excluded sequences that lacked an unambiguous match to a single V gene segment. In an earlier analysis of several hundred of the donors, V segments were called functional above 56.7% productive rearrangements and were called segregating when the between-donor standard deviation exceeded 5%. A statistical classification framework was built for diagnosing cytomegalovirus status from the catalog of TCR beta chain sequences. In a later analysis, V and J genes were assigned by comparing TCR nucleotide sequences against IMGT/GENE-DB human TR gene sequences. Using the TCRdist pipeline, a later analysis assigned CDR3 sequences along with most-parsimonious VDJ recombination scenarios. In a later analysis, every TCR beta chain was defined by the combination of its CDR3 amino acid sequence and its V-gene family, and reads without a unique V-gene family were dropped. As a way to deal with suspected cross-contamination and a sequencing artifact, a later analysis dropped over 550 nucleotide sequences that were highly shared and had low generation probability. In a later analysis, a clonal expansion index was calculated for each public chain from normalized within-repertoire ranks of inferred template counts. A later analysis computed generation probabilities with a VDJ recombination model fitted to out-of-frame rearrangements, and checked the results against IGoR. In a later analysis, TCR-TCR, TCR-HLA and TCR-CMV co-occurrence was scored with hypergeometric tests, and a repertoire-size bias correction was applied to TCR pairs. A later analysis estimated false discovery rates by permuting HLA or CMV assignments 20 times. A later analysis grouped co-occurring TCRs with DBSCAN, adding TCRdist sequence similarity when clustering within HLA-allele-positive subsets. Co-occurrence clustering excluded repertoires with fewer than 30,000 or more than 120,000 public chains, plus five with anomalous nucleotide sharing. Sourced from immuneACCESS, this table was stored by TCRdb with only in-frame sequences that have V and J called. A share of the clones is absent; for the studies checked, an unresolved V gene accounts for under half, and the remainder has no known explanation. The DNA gave D and trimming, while V, J and clone size come from that table. The sample table records 120,000 or so clones; 70% to 85% of these occur just once. 4% of the sample comes from the top ten.

The source is a man in his forties in good health and CMV-seropositive. The receptor chain draws on TRBV19 and TRBJ1-5; the D gene lacks a confident call. The specimen sequenced was PBMCs. The CDR3 reads as follows: CASKDSPNQPQHF. The DNA sequence follows: TGTGCCAGTAAAGACTCTCCCAATCAGCCCCAGCATTTT.